One and the same sample provided the 20 T cell receptor beta chains below, sequenced in a study of CD8 T cells in ankylosing spondylitis. A single record per CDR3 protein comes from TCRdb applying MiXCR to the 5' RACE reads. The repertoire has around 250,000 distinct CDR3 sequences, roughly 18% of them found once; the top ten carry about a third. Sequencing input: blood, either unsorted or a sorted T cell fraction (not recorded which). These receptors were collected from a male donor with ankylosing spondylitis or in good health (not recorded which).

This chain joins TRBV29-1 and TRBJ2-1, with 10 positions matching TRBD2. This CDR3 is 15 amino acids long. Looked up from germline, CDR1 is SQVTM and CDR2 is ANQGSEA. Trimming took 5 bases from V and 5 from J; bases not matched to a gene: 9. The CDR3 spells CSVLGASGSDNEQFF. DNA of the CDR3: TGCAGCGTTCTTGGGGCTAGCGGGAGCGACAATGAGCAGTTCTTC.

This clonotype appeared a few times. The rearrangement joins TRBV6-1 to TRBJ2-7; D may match TRBD1 or TRBD2 (5 bases each). V was pared by 7 bases and J by 5 bases, with 18 bases between. This CDR3 contains 14 residues. The V gene's germline CDR1 is MNHNS and CDR2 SASEGT. CDR3 sequence reads: CASTHGAGPHEQYF. The CDR3 DNA reads TGTGCCAGCACCCACGGGGCCGGCCCCCACGAGCAGTACTTC.

This chain links TRBV5-1 with TRBJ2-2; TRBD2 is a possible D gene (5 bases). V was shortened by 2 bases and J by 0 bases, with 14 bases between the two germline ends. This CDR3 region has 17 residues. Germline lookup yields CDR1 SGHRS and CDR2 YFSETQ. In nucleotides, the CDR3 is TGCGCCAGCAGCTTCCAGCGGATCTTCGCGAACACCGGGGAGCTGTTTTTT. Translated, it gives CASSFQRIFANTGELFF.

This chain uses TRBV28 with TRBJ1-1; 9 bases fit TRBD1. Germline trimming cut 4 bases from V and 1 base from J; bases unmatched to any gene: 7. CDR3 length equals 16 residues. Germline V gene lookup returns CDR1 MDHEN and CDR2 SYDVKM. This CDR3 is CASSSRRQGGNTEAFF. CDR3 bases: TGTGCCAGCAGTTCACGACGACAGGGGGGGAACACTGAAGCTTTCTTT.

This clonotype has more than one count but fewer than ten. V is TRBV29-1 and J is TRBJ2-1; no definite D call. Trimming removed 5 bases from V and 9 bases from J, with 14 bases in between. The CDR3 is 12 amino acids. Germline loops: CDR1 SQVTM, CDR2 ANQGSEA. Here the CDR3 reads CSVPPGLGEQFF. CDR3 in DNA: TGCAGCGTTCCCCCCGGCCTCGGTGAGCAGTTCTTC.

This clonotype showed up just a few times. The rearrangement links TRBV29-1 to TRBJ1-2, with D hard to call. V was shortened by 7 bases and J by 2 bases, with 8 bases between the two germline ends. Per the germline V gene, CDR1 is SQVTM and CDR2 is ANQGSEA. The CDR3 runs to 11 residues. CDR3: CSASGNYGYTF. For the CDR3, the DNA is TGCAGCGCGAGCGGGAACTATGGCTACACCTTC.

CDR3 region: CASRSRAPSGSMVKNIQYF. The CDR3, as DNA: TGTGCCAGCAGGTCAAGAGCACCTAGCGGGAGTATGGTCAAAAACATTCAGTACTTC. This sequence joins TRBV3-1 and TRBJ2-4; 10 nucleotides line up with TRBD2. Trimming cost V 6 bases and J 3 bases; bases outside gene matches: 17. The germline V gene has CDR1 LGHDT and CDR2 YNNKEL (reference sequence). CDR3 length: 19 amino acids.

This clonotype was detected many times. CDR3 nucleotides: TGTGCCACCGATACAGGGCTTTCAGCTTTCTTT. The encoded protein is CATDTGLSAFF. This rearrangement joins TRBV28 to TRBJ1-1, with D perhaps TRBD1 (6 bases). Trimming cost V 10 bases and J 10 bases, with 16 bases left between them. Germline V gene data show CDR1 as MDHEN and CDR2 as SYDVKM. This CDR3 is 11 amino acids long.

This clonotype was seen a few times. This chain uses TRBV6-5 with TRBJ1-2; a weak D match, TRBD1 (5 bases). The CDR3 contains 15 residues. Germline V gene sequence: CDR1 MNHEY, CDR2 SVGAGI. Trimming took off 4 bases at V and 3 bases at J, with 15 bases between the two ends. The CDR3 DNA follows: TGTGCCAGCAGTTTCCACCCCGGGACCCACTATGGCTACACCTTC. Protein product: CASSFHPGTHYGYTF.

This clonotype has more than one count but fewer than ten. The chain is built from TRBV4-1 and TRBJ1-1; a weak D match, TRBD1 (5 bases). The CDR3 contains 13 residues. Germline V gene data show CDR1 as MGHRA and CDR2 as YSYEKL. V dropped 6 bases and J dropped 6 bases, with 14 bases sitting between them. CDR3 protein: CASSPGPNPEAFF. CDR3 DNA: TGCGCCAGCAGTCCAGGGCCTAATCCTGAAGCTTTCTTT.

This clonotype was seen a single time. The junction shows a germline mismatch at one end, possibly a read error. This chain uses TRBV4-3 with TRBJ2-1; D may be TRBD1 (5 bases). The CDR3 is made up of 13 amino acids. Per the germline V gene, CDR1 is LGHNA and CDR2 is YSLEER. This chain's CDR3 is CASSARGVTEQLF. The CDR3 bases are TGCGCCAGCAGCGCTAGGGGTGTTACTGAGCAGCTCTTC.

This clonotype was observed a few times. This chain connects TRBV7-9 to TRBJ2-2; a possible D gene is TRBD1 (5 bases). CDR1 and CDR2 from the germline V gene are SEHNR and FQNEAQ (reference sequence). V lost 1 base and J lost 7, with 13 bases in between. This CDR3 contains 15 residues. Here the CDR3 reads CASSLVGAQGGELFF. The CDR3 DNA is TGTGCCAGCAGCTTAGTTGGGGCGCAAGGCGGGGAGCTGTTTTTT.

The sample holds a few counts of this clonotype. The chain carries TRBV7-8 and TRBJ2-7; D is possibly TRBD1 (5 bases). CDR3 length: 15 amino acids. Germline V CDR1 and CDR2: SGHVS, FQNEAQ. Trimming cost V 1 base and J 2 bases, with 12 bases left between them. The CDR3 region has the DNA TGTGCCAGCAGCTTAGGGGCAGGGCTGACCTACGAGCAGTACTTC. Its translation is CASSLGAGLTYEQYF.

This clonotype appeared a single time. This rearrangement joins TRBV9 to TRBJ2-1; a weak D match, TRBD2 (6 bases). V lost 7 bases, J lost 4 bases, and 12 bases lay in between. This CDR3 region has 13 residues. Germline CDR1 reads SGDLS; CDR2 reads YYNGEE. As DNA, the CDR3 is TGTGCCAGCGCCGGGACTCCTTACAATGAGCAGTTCTTC. Protein sequence: CASAGTPYNEQFF.

V gene TRBV5-1 combines with J gene TRBJ2-7; 7 nucleotides align to TRBD2. CDR1 is SGHRS, CDR2 YFSETQ, per germline. Trimming cost V 4 bases and J 0 bases; bases outside gene matches: 4. The CDR3 has 14 amino acids. The CDR3 DNA sequence: TGCGCCAGCAGCGAGAGCGGGACCTCCTACGAGCAGTACTTC. Translating it yields CASSESGTSYEQYF.

Only a few counts were recorded for this clonotype. The chain combines TRBV29-1 with TRBJ2-2, with 7 bases matching TRBD1. This CDR3 comprises 13 residues. Germline V gene sequence: CDR1 SQVTM, CDR2 ANQGSEA. V lost 3 bases and J lost 8; bases outside the gene matches: 6. In DNA, the CDR3 is TGCAGCGTTGACCACAGGGGAGAAGGGGAGCTGTTTTTT. Translated: CSVDHRGEGELFF.

The rearrangement joins TRBV29-1 to TRBJ2-7; D is ambiguous. Trimming took off 4 bases at V and 1 base at J, with 2 bases between the two ends. This CDR3 region has 10 residues. Germline CDR1 and CDR2: SQVTM and ANQGSEA. CDR3: CSVVSYEQYF. Written as DNA, the CDR3 is TGCAGCGTTGTATCCTACGAGCAGTACTTC.

This clonotype appeared a few times. The chain uses TRBV28 and TRBJ2-2, with a weak D call TRBD2 (6 bases). The CDR3 contains 16 residues. Trimming took off 2 bases at V and 5 bases at J, with 15 bases between the two ends. Germline CDR1 MDHEN, CDR2 SYDVKM. The chain's CDR3 is CASSLIGGMGTGELFF. In DNA form, the CDR3 reads TGTGCCAGCAGTTTAATCGGCGGGATGGGGACCGGGGAGCTGTTTTTT. Combining the CDR3 with reference TRBV28 and TRBJ2-2 gives the whole variable domain DVKVTQSSRYLVKRTGEKVFLECVQDMDHENMFWYRQDPGLGLRLIYFSYDVKMKEKGDIPEGYSVSREKKERFSLILESASTNQTSMYLCASSLIGGMGTGELFFGEGSRLTVL.

The chain is built from TRBV20-1 and TRBJ1-2; the D is unclear. CDR3 length: 13 residues. Germline assignment: CDR1 DFQATT and CDR2 SNEGSKA (reference sequence). Trimming shortened V by 3 bases and J by 4 bases, and 12 bases separated the two germline ends. The CDR3 reads CSASERRVYGYTF. The CDR3 bases are TGCAGTGCTAGCGAACGGAGGGTCTATGGCTACACCTTC.

This chain joins TRBV3-1 and TRBJ2-7; 9 nucleotides agree with TRBD2. Trimming took 0 bases from V and 4 from J; bases not matched to a gene: 7. The germline V gene has CDR1 LGHDT and CDR2 YNNKEL (reference sequence). The CDR3 sequence is 16 residues long. CDR3 protein: CASSQDLGLAFYEQYF. Here the CDR3 DNA reads TGTGCCAGCAGCCAAGATCTTGGACTAGCGTTTTACGAGCAGTACTTC.